The 5 T cell receptor beta chains listed next were all sequenced from one sample in a study of blood T cell repertoires in COVID-19. The repertoire was sequenced with immunoSEQ multiplex PCR; TCRdb's copy has only in-frame clones and lacks some. The sample contains 400,000 to 500,000 clones, around nine tenths of which appear only once. Sequencing was performed on PBMCs or T cells enriched from blood (not recorded which). These receptors were obtained from a woman aged 40 to 50 who had recovered from COVID-19.

The rearrangement uses TRBV7-9 and TRBJ2-2; possible D gene TRBD2, 6 bases. Germline V gene data show CDR1 as SEHNR and CDR2 as FQNEAQ (reference sequence). The CDR3 length is 16 residues. Between the trimmed V and J ends, which lost 5 bases and 5 bases, there was a span of 18 bases. This CDR3 is CASSILGEEGTGELFF. CDR3 in DNA: TGTGCCAGCAGCATCCTAGGAGAGGAGGGGACCGGGGAGCTGTTTTTT.

On this clone itself: This sample also contains other DNA sequences that code for the same CDR3. The V call is TRBV7-2, the J call TRBJ2-7; D not resolved. The CDR3 spans 13 residues. Germline-derived CDR1 and CDR2 are SGHTA and FQGNSA. Trimming took off 3 bases at V and 1 base at J, with 7 bases between the two ends. CDR3 nucleotide sequence: TGTGCCAGCAGCTTTTCAGCGTCCTACGAGCAGTACTTC. The encoded protein is CASSFSASYEQYF.

Only one count was recorded for this clone. This chain links TRBV12-3 or TRBV12-4 with TRBJ1-1; 7 bases are shared with TRBD1. The CDR3 runs 13 residues. The J segment lost 6 bases and the V segment lost 2 bases, leaving 3 bases of the junction unmatched. The CDR3 sequence: CASSLRQGAEAFF. The CDR3 DNA follows: TGTGCCAGCAGTTTACGTCAGGGGGCTGAAGCTTTCTTT.

The gene calls are TRBV6-5 and TRBJ2-1; D is perhaps TRBD1 (6 bases). V gave up 7 bases and J gave up 6 bases, with 19 bases separating them. The CDR3 has 15 amino acids. In germline, CDR1 is MNHEY, CDR2 SVGAGI. CDR3 DNA sequence: TGTGCCAGCACCCCGCGGGCAGGGGCGTTCAATGAGCAGTTCTTC. As protein: CASTPRAGAFNEQFF.

This chain joins TRBV11-3 and TRBJ2-7, with TRBD1 as a possible D gene (7 bases). Germline CDR1 and CDR2: SGHNT and YENEEA. Trimming took off 7 bases at V and 4 bases at J, with 20 bases between the two ends. The CDR3 loop spans 15 amino acids. CDR3 region: CASKRARDSGYEQYF. CDR3 coding DNA: TGTGCCAGCAAGAGGGCGCGGGACAGTGGGTACGAGCAGTACTTC.